Below are 8 T cell receptor beta chains sequenced from a single sample in a study of blood T cell repertoires in COVID-19. Data came from immunoSEQ multiplex PCR; TCRdb stores just in-frame clones and leaves some out. Among 20,000 to 25,000 clones listed, around 82% were seen once. Material: peripheral blood. The receptors come from a man aged 60 to 69 with active COVID-19.

V is TRBV12-3 or TRBV12-4 and J is TRBJ2-1; the match to TRBD1 covers 8 bases. Trimming cost V 3 bases and J 6 bases; bases outside gene matches: 1. There are 13 residues in the CDR3. The chain's CDR3 is CASSFGQGNEQFF. CDR3 DNA: TGTGCCAGCAGTTTTGGACAGGGCAATGAGCAGTTCTTC.

V gene TRBV29-1 combines with J gene TRBJ2-2; 7 nucleotides match TRBD2. After removal of 8 bases from V and 3 bases from J, the junction contained 6 bases not matched to a gene. The germline CDR1 and CDR2 sequences are SQVTM and ANQGSEA. The CDR3 covers 13 residues. The CDR3 DNA reads TGCAGCTTTTGGACTAGGTACACCGGGGAGCTGTTTTTT. Residues: CSFWTRYTGELFF.

The chain employs TRBV27 and TRBJ1-1, with no clear D. Trimming pared 4 bases from V and 0 bases from J, leaving 9 bases between. The V gene's germline CDR1 is MNHEY and CDR2 SMNVEV (reference sequence). The CDR3 totals 14 residues. CDR3 bases: TGTGCCAGCAGTTCCGGGAGCATGAACACTGAAGCTTTCTTT. It encodes CASSSGSMNTEAFF.

The chain is built from TRBV11-1 and TRBJ2-7; 7 bases map to TRBD1. Germline V lookup: CDR1 SGHAT, CDR2 FQDESV (reference sequence). This CDR3 comprises 14 residues. After removal of 1 base from V and 2 bases from J, the junction contained 2 bases not matched to a gene. The CDR3 DNA sequence: TGTGCCAGCAGCTTAGAACAGGGGCCCTACGAGCAGTACTTC. It specifies CASSLEQGPYEQYF.

The chain has TRBV3-1 (or the pseudogene TRBV3-2) and TRBJ2-2; D is unresolved. Trimming pared 0 bases from V and 0 bases from J, leaving 5 bases between. Germline V gene sequence: CDR1 LGHDT, CDR2 YNNKEL (reference sequence). The CDR3 loop spans 15 amino acids. CDR3 bases: TGTGCCAGCAGCCAAGATCTCCCGAACACCGGGGAGCTGTTTTTT. Translated, it gives CASSQDLPNTGELFF.

The chain employs TRBV5-1 and TRBJ1-1; 10 bases align to TRBD1. Unmatched junction bases numbered 9, after V lost 4 bases and J lost 3 bases. The CDR3 length is 16 residues. In germline, CDR1 is SGHRS, CDR2 YFSETQ. The CDR3 nucleotides read TGCGCCAGCAGCCCAGGGACAGGGGTGACGGACACTGAAGCTTTCTTT. This sequence encodes CASSPGTGVTDTEAFF.

This clone is medium-sized. The V and J genes are TRBV7-9 and TRBJ2-3; 10 bases agree with TRBD1. In germline, CDR1 is SEHNR, CDR2 FQNEAQ (reference sequence). V lost 2 bases to trimming and J lost 8 bases; unmatched junction nucleotides: 13. This CDR3 is built from 17 residues. The chain's CDR3 is CASSLPGTGAPRGTQYF. CDR3 coding DNA: TGTGCCAGCAGCTTACCCGGGACAGGGGCTCCTCGGGGTACGCAGTATTTT.

This rearrangement joins TRBV24-1 to TRBJ2-3; possibly TRBD2 for D (6 bases). Looked up from germline, CDR1 is KGHDR and CDR2 is SFDVKD. The CDR3 contains 14 residues. Trimming shortened V by 3 bases and J by 4 bases, and 10 bases separated the two germline ends. CDR3 DNA: TGTGCCACCAGTGATGGAGGGAGCGCAGATACGCAGTATTTT. Amino acids: CATSDGGSADTQYF.